The 32 T cell receptor beta chains below were found in one sample sequenced in a study of human T cells and chemical hapten exposure. TCRdb reprocessed the RACE reads via MiXCR and lists one record per CDR3 protein. The table has roughly 130,000 distinct CDR3 sequences, 8.5% to 9.5% seen once. Time point noted: healthy volunteer bleed at 2 weeks. Researchers extracted total RNA from unfractionated whole blood. The sequenced sample consisted of whole blood. The source is a male donor in good health. Some clones in this sample may be carry-over from other donors' samples.

A few counts support this clonotype. The chain employs TRBV13 and TRBJ1-5; D may be TRBD1 (5 bases). CDR3 length: 15 residues. The germline V gene has CDR1 PRHDT and CDR2 FYEKMQ (reference sequence). V shed 5 bases and J shed 4 bases, with 15 bases lying between them. The CDR3 loop reads CASSRGRLGNQPQHF. CDR3 bases: TGTGCCAGCAGCCGGGGACGTCTGGGGAATCAGCCCCAGCATTTT. The variable domain in full, with the rest retrieved from reference TRBV13 and TRBJ1-5, is AAGVIQSPRHLIKEKRETATLKCYPIPRHDTVYWYQQGPGQDPQFLISFYEKMQSDKGSIPDRFSAQQFSDYHSELNMSSLELGDSALYFCASSRGRLGNQPQHFGDGTRLSIL.

This chain uses TRBV20-1 with TRBJ2-7, with 13 bases that match TRBD2. CDR1 DFQATT and CDR2 SNEGSKA come from the germline V gene (reference sequence). V trimming: 3 bases; J trimming: 2 bases; junction bases outside the gene matches: 10. There are 17 residues in the CDR3. The DNA for the CDR3 is TGCAGTGCTAGCGAGGGACTAGCGGGACTCGTTCCCTACGAGCAGTACTTC. Translating gives CSASEGLAGLVPYEQYF.

V gene TRBV7-6 combines with J gene TRBJ2-5, with unresolved D. Germline V gives CDR1 SGHVS, CDR2 FNYEAQ. The CDR3 runs to 14 residues. Trimming pared 1 base from V and 2 bases from J, leaving 8 bases between. The CDR3: CASSLETSQETQYF. The CDR3 DNA sequence: TGTGCCAGCAGCTTAGAGACGTCGCAAGAGACCCAGTACTTC.

The chain joins TRBV19 to TRBJ2-7; D is unresolved. Trimming took off 3 bases at V and 3 bases at J, with 9 bases between the two ends. The germline gives CDR1 LNHDA, CDR2 SQIVND (reference sequence). The CDR3 loop spans 13 amino acids. The chain's CDR3 is CASSISGNYEQYF. The CDR3 DNA reads TGTGCCAGTAGTATTTCCGGAAACTACGAGCAGTACTTC.

This clonotype was detected a few times. The chain employs TRBV20-1 and TRBJ2-5; TRBD1 is a possible D gene (7 bases). V lost 1 base, J lost 5 bases, and 8 bases lay in between. This CDR3 comprises 12 residues. Germline CDR1 and CDR2: DFQATT and SNEGSKA (reference sequence). DNA of the CDR3: TGCAGTGCTAGAGCAGGGGGGGAGACCCAGTACTTC. Its protein is CSARAGGETQYF.

The chain carries TRBV9 and TRBJ2-2; D not certain. V gave up 4 bases and J gave up 8 bases, with 12 bases separating them. The CDR3 is made up of 13 amino acids. Germline assignment: CDR1 SGDLS and CDR2 YYNGEE. The CDR3: CASSFGTVGELFF. The CDR3 nucleotides read TGTGCCAGCAGCTTCGGTACCGTAGGGGAGCTGTTTTTT.

The chain combines TRBV6-2 or TRBV6-3 with TRBJ2-2; a weak D match, TRBD1 (6 bases). This CDR3 has 15 amino acids. The ends were cut back, 6 bases at V and 3 bases at J, with 14 bases in the middle. Germline CDR1 MNHEY, CDR2 SVGEGT. The DNA of the CDR3 is TGTGCCAGCAGAAACGGGACACAGCACACCGGGGAGCTGTTTTTT. This translates into CASRNGTQHTGELFF.

This clonotype was seen only once. The junction differs from germline at one of its ends, possibly a read error. CDR3 nucleotide sequence: TGTGCCAGCAGCCAAGAGTGGGGGACTAATGAAAAAATGTTTTTT. Translated: CASSQEWGTNEKMFF. This chain links TRBV4-2 with TRBJ1-4; possible D gene TRBD1, 5 bases. The CDR3 is 15 amino acids. Germline assignment: CDR1 LGHNA and CDR2 YNFKEQ.

This clonotype was detected many times. The V gene is TRBV29-1, the J gene TRBJ2-7, with 13 nucleotides matching TRBD2. The CDR3 has 14 amino acids. J lost 6 bases, V lost 6 bases, and 8 bases had no gene match. Germline lookup yields CDR1 SQVTM and CDR2 ANQGSEA. The CDR3 bases are TGCAGCGTCGGACTAGCGGGAGCAGGCGGCGAGCAGTACTTC. It codes for CSVGLAGAGGEQYF.

This clonotype was detected a few times. This sequence joins TRBV7-2 and TRBJ2-7; the D call may be TRBD1 or TRBD2 (5 bases each). V lost 2 bases, J lost 0 bases, and 11 bases lay in between. The CDR3 loop spans 15 amino acids. Germline-derived CDR1 and CDR2 are SGHTA and FQGNSA. The CDR3 bases are TGTGCCAGCAGCTTATGGGCAGGGAGCTCCTACGAGCAGTACTTC. Its translation is CASSLWAGSSYEQYF. The whole variable domain, filled in from reference TRBV7-2 and TRBJ2-7, reads GAGVSQSPSNKVTEKGKDVELRCDPISGHTALYWYRQSLGQGLEFLIYFQGNSAPDKSGLPSDRFSAERTGGSVSTLTIQRTQQEDSAVYLCASSLWAGSSYEQYFGPGTRLTVT.

This clonotype was seen more than once but under ten times. This rearrangement joins TRBV29-1 to TRBJ2-5; D ambiguous. This CDR3 is built from 17 residues. Trimming cost V 5 bases and J 3 bases, with 25 bases left between them. Per germline, CDR1 SQVTM and CDR2 ANQGSEA. CDR3 coding DNA: TGCAGCGTTTACGACACAGTACTTACCTACGTAGAAGAGACCCAGTACTTC. Its protein product is CSVYDTVLTYVEETQYF. The entire variable domain, with the rest obtained from reference TRBV29-1 and TRBJ2-5, is as follows: SAVISQKPSRDICQRGTSLTIQCQVDSQVTMMFWYRQQPGQSLTLIATANQGSEATYESGFVIDKFPISRPNLTFSTLTVSNMSPEDSSIYLCSVYDTVLTYVEETQYFGPGTRLLVL.

This clonotype was detected a few times. The chain employs TRBV20-1 and TRBJ1-4; D uncertain. V was trimmed by 5 bases and J by 0 bases, leaving 10 bases between them. CDR3 size: 14 residues. Per the germline V gene, CDR1 is DFQATT and CDR2 is SNEGSKA (reference sequence). The CDR3, as DNA: TGCAGTGCTGCGATTCTTACAACTAATGAAAAACTGTTTTTT. Translating it yields CSAAILTTNEKLFF.

The sample holds many counts of this clonotype. J is TRBJ1-2 and V is TRBV5-1; D gene uncertain. There are 13 residues in the CDR3. Germline lookup yields CDR1 SGHRS and CDR2 YFSETQ. V gave up 4 bases and J gave up 2 bases, with 9 bases separating them. The CDR3 DNA reads TGCGCCAGCAGCCCAAAGCTAAACTATGGCTACACCTTC. Its protein product is CASSPKLNYGYTF.

The CDR3 loop is CASSLLVQGAYEQYF. In nucleotides, the CDR3 is TGTGCCAGCAGTTTATTAGTACAGGGGGCCTACGAGCAGTACTTC. The chain couples TRBV12-3 or TRBV12-4 to TRBJ2-7, with TRBD1 matching 8 bases. Trimming removed 2 bases from V and 2 bases from J; junction bases left unmatched: 5. This CDR3 has 15 amino acids.

The CDR3 nucleotides are TGTGCCAGCAGCTCGAGACTAGCGGGAGACTCGACCCAGTACTTC. Protein: CASSSRLAGDSTQYF. V is TRBV7-7 and J is TRBJ2-5; 12 nucleotides agree with TRBD2. V dropped 4 bases and J dropped 7; count of bases not matched to a gene: 7. Germline CDR1 SSHAT, CDR2 FNYEAQ (reference sequence). CDR3 length: 15 residues.

This clonotype was seen a handful of times. V gene TRBV7-2 combines with J gene TRBJ2-5; TRBD2 matches 14 bases. The CDR3 consists of 17 residues. The V segment lost 5 bases and the J segment 5 bases; nucleotides outside the gene matches: 10. CDR1 and CDR2 (germline): SGHTA, FQGNSA. DNA for the CDR3: TGTGCCAGCAGCCCCCGACTAGCGGGGGGGCCCACCGAGACCCAGTACTTC. Translation: CASSPRLAGGPTETQYF.

This clonotype was counted at least ten times. The rearrangement joins TRBV29-1 to TRBJ2-7; 11 positions agree with TRBD1. V dropped 4 bases and J dropped 0; count of bases not matched to a gene: 2. This CDR3 contains 14 residues. CDR1 SQVTM and CDR2 ANQGSEA come from the germline V gene. The CDR3 sequence: CSVGGTGGSYEQYF. DNA for the CDR3: TGCAGCGTTGGGGGGACAGGGGGCTCCTACGAGCAGTACTTC.

The chain carries TRBV29-1 and TRBJ2-5; D is tentatively TRBD1 or TRBD2 (5 bases each). Trimming cost V 3 bases and J 4 bases, with 15 bases left between them. The CDR3 covers 14 residues. Germline V CDR1 and CDR2: SQVTM, ANQGSEA. The CDR3 DNA is TGCAGCGTTGAGGGCACGGGGCGCCGAGAGACCCAGTACTTC. This translates into CSVEGTGRRETQYF. Looking up the rest from reference TRBV29-1 and TRBJ2-5 gives the full variable domain: SAVISQKPSRDICQRGTSLTIQCQVDSQVTMMFWYRQQPGQSLTLIATANQGSEATYESGFVIDKFPISRPNLTFSTLTVSNMSPEDSSIYLCSVEGTGRRETQYFGPGTRLLVL.

This clonotype was seen more than once but under ten times. The chain links TRBV27 to TRBJ2-1; TRBD1 matches 8 bases. This CDR3 is 15 amino acids long. Germline V gives CDR1 MNHEY, CDR2 SMNVEV (reference sequence). The V gene end was trimmed by 3 bases and the J gene end by 8 bases; junction bases not matched to a gene: 9. The CDR3 DNA follows: TGTGCCAGCAGTTTTTTTACAGGGGGTATTTATGAGCAGTTCTTC. Translating it yields CASSFFTGGIYEQFF.

The sample holds a few counts of this clonotype. The chain is built from TRBV30 and TRBJ2-3, with D possibly TRBD2 on 5 matching bases. V was trimmed by 5 bases and J by 2 bases, leaving 11 bases between them. The germline gives CDR1 GTSNPN, CDR2 SVGIG (reference sequence). This CDR3 comprises 13 residues. In nucleotides, the CDR3 is TGTGCCTGGCGGCGAGGGTACACAGATACGCAGTATTTT. Protein sequence: CAWRRGYTDTQYF.

In its sample, this clonotype was seen a few times. V is TRBV18 and J is TRBJ1-2; D is ambiguous. Trimming stripped 2 bases from V and 4 bases from J, with 11 bases between. The length of the CDR3 is 14 residues. Germline V gene lookup returns CDR1 KGHSH and CDR2 LQKENI. CDR3 region: CASSPSEEVYGYTF. DNA for the CDR3: TGTGCCAGCTCACCAAGTGAGGAAGTCTATGGCTACACCTTC.

The table lists this clonotype with a few counts. V is TRBV5-6 and J is TRBJ2-7, with a possible D match to TRBD1 (6 bases). The CDR3 has 16 amino acids. The germline gives CDR1 SGHDT, CDR2 YYEEEE. With 0 bases removed from V and 3 bases from J, the gap between germline ends came to 16 bases. The CDR3 protein is CASSLGAGVEGYEQYF. The CDR3 coding sequence is TGTGCCAGCAGCTTGGGGGCAGGGGTTGAGGGCTACGAGCAGTACTTC.

This clonotype was counted only a few times. The V call is TRBV5-1, the J call TRBJ2-7; TRBD2 matches at 13 bases. The CDR3 is 19 residues long. V was clipped by 4 bases and J by 2 bases; unmatched bases: 15. Germline lookup yields CDR1 SGHRS and CDR2 YFSETQ. CDR3 sequence reads: CASSTRTSGGRTAPYEQYF. The CDR3, as DNA: TGCGCCAGCAGCACAAGGACTAGCGGGGGACGGACGGCTCCCTACGAGCAGTACTTC.

This chain's CDR3 is CSARDQGTADQPQHF. The CDR3 DNA sequence: TGCAGTGCTAGAGATCAGGGAACAGCAGATCAGCCCCAGCATTTT. The chain recombines TRBV20-1 with TRBJ1-5, with D possibly being TRBD1 (5 bases). The germline CDR1 and CDR2 sequences are DFQATT and SNEGSKA (reference sequence). This CDR3 is 15 amino acids long. With 0 bases removed from V and 5 bases from J, the gap between germline ends came to 14 bases.

The table lists this clonotype with a few counts. CDR3 sequence reads: CSVVAGPGGNEQFF. The DNA of the CDR3 is TGCAGCGTTGTAGCGGGACCGGGGGGTAATGAGCAGTTCTTC. The rearrangement joins TRBV29-1 to TRBJ2-1; TRBD2 matches 8 bases. Germline CDR1 is SQVTM and CDR2 is ANQGSEA. The CDR3 has 14 residues. V was pared by 4 bases and J by 7 bases, with 9 bases of the junction left unmatched.

The J gene is TRBJ1-4, the V gene TRBV6-2 or TRBV6-3; D remains unclear. Germline CDR1 MNHEY, CDR2 SVGEGT. The CDR3 has 17 residues. The V end was cut by 2 bases, the J end by 4 bases, with 17 bases between. The CDR3 is CASSYAARNQYNEKLFF. CDR3 in DNA: TGTGCCAGCAGTTACGCCGCCCGCAACCAGTATAATGAAAAACTGTTTTTT.

The rearrangement joins TRBV5-1 to TRBJ2-7; possible D gene TRBD1, 7 bases. The V gene lost 0 bases and the J gene lost 7 bases, with 11 bases spanning the gap. The CDR3 has 13 amino acids. In germline, CDR1 is SGHRS, CDR2 YFSETQ. In nucleotides, the CDR3 is TGCGCCAGCAGCTTGGCAGGGGGGCGAGAGCAGTACTTC. Its protein product is CASSLAGGREQYF.

The chain has TRBV4-1 and TRBJ1-4, with D possibly matching TRBD1 (5 bases). This CDR3 has 12 residues. Trimming stripped 8 bases from V and 8 bases from J, with 12 bases between. CDR1 is MGHRA and CDR2 is YSYEKL in the germline V gene. The CDR3 DNA reads as TGCGCCAGCGGAGACAGCGGCGAAAAACTGTTTTTT. This codes for CASGDSGEKLFF.

A note on this clonotype: It may be a read error: a sequence one base away is much more abundant. This chain links TRBV12-3 or TRBV12-4 with TRBJ1-5, with TRBD1 matching 9 bases. The CDR3 runs to 14 residues. In DNA, the CDR3 is TGTGCCAGCAGTCGGGACAGGGACAATCAGTCCCAGCATTTT. This gives the protein CASSRDRDNQSQHF.

The chain combines TRBV5-6 with TRBJ2-5; 8 bases map to TRBD1. After removal of 3 bases from V and 2 bases from J, the junction contained 3 bases not matched to a gene. The CDR3 runs 14 residues. CDR1 and CDR2 (germline): SGHDT, YYEEEE. CDR3 loop: CASSWDRLQETQYF. In DNA form, the CDR3 reads TGTGCCAGCAGCTGGGACAGGCTTCAAGAGACCCAGTACTTC.

This clonotype was seen a few times. The chain has TRBV5-4 and TRBJ2-3, with 9 bases fitting TRBD2. The CDR3 covers 17 residues. Germline values: CDR1 SGHNT, CDR2 YYREEE (reference sequence). Losses at the gene ends were 4 bases for V and 2 bases for J; bases not matched to a gene: 11. As DNA, the CDR3 is TGTGCCAGCAGCCCTAGCGGGGTCGGCCGGCTCACAGATACGCAGTATTTT. Residues: CASSPSGVGRLTDTQYF.

In its sample, this clonotype was seen many times. The rearrangement joins TRBV28 to TRBJ2-5; TRBD2 agrees at 9 bases. Germline V gene lookup returns CDR1 MDHEN and CDR2 SYDVKM. Trimming at V came to 6 bases and at J to 3 bases, leaving 8 bases not matched to a gene. CDR3 length: 15 amino acids. CDR3 residues: CASRGGLARKETQYF. CDR3 DNA sequence: TGTGCCAGCAGAGGCGGACTAGCGAGAAAAGAGACCCAGTACTTC.